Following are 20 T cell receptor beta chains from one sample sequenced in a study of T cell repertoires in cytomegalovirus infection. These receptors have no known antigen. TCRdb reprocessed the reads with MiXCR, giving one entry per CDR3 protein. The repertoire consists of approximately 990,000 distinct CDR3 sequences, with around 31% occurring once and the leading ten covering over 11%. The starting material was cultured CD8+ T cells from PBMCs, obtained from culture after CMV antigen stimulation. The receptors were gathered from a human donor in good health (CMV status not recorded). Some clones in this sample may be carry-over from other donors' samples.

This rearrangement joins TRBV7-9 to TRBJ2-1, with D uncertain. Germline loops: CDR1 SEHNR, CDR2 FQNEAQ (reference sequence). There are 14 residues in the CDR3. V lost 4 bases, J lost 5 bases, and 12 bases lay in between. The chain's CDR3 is CASSSPNLDNEQFF. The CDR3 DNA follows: TGTGCCAGCAGCTCTCCAAACCTGGACAATGAGCAGTTCTTC. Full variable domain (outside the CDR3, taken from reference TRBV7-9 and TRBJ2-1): DTGVSQNPRHKITKRGQNVTFRCDPISEHNRLYWYRQTLGQGPEFLTYFQNEAQLEKSRLLSDRFSAERPKGSFSTLEIQRTEQGDSAMYLCASSSPNLDNEQFFGPGTRLTVL.

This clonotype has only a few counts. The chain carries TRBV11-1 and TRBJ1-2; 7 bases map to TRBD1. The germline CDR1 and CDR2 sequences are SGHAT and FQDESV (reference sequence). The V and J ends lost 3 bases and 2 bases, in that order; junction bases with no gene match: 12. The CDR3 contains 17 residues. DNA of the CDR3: TGTGCCAGCAGCTTCCGGGACAGAATGCATCCCAACTATGGCTACACCTTC. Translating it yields CASSFRDRMHPNYGYTF.

The CDR3 region is CASSQPPRDKRRDTQYF. CDR3 DNA: TGTGCCAGCAGCCAACCCCCGCGGGACAAAAGGAGGGATACGCAGTATTTT. The J gene is TRBJ2-3, the V gene TRBV7-9; the D gene could be TRBD1 or TRBD2 (6 bases each). Per the germline V gene, CDR1 is SEHNR and CDR2 is FQNEAQ (reference sequence). The CDR3 is made up of 17 amino acids. V lost 5 bases and J lost 6, with 24 bases in between.

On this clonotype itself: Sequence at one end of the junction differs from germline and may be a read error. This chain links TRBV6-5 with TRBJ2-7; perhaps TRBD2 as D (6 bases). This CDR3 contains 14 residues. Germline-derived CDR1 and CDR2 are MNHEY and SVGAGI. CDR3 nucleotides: TGTGCCAGCAGCTACTCGGGAGAGACCTACGAGCAGTACTTC. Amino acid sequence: CASSYSGETYEQYF.

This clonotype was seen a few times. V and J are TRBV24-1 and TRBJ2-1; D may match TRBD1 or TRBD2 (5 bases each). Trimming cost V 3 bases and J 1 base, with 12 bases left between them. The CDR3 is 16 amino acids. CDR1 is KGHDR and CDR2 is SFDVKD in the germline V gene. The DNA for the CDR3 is TGTGCCACCAGTGATGCGGCTGGGGGATCCTACAATGAGCAGTTCTTC. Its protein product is CATSDAAGGSYNEQFF.

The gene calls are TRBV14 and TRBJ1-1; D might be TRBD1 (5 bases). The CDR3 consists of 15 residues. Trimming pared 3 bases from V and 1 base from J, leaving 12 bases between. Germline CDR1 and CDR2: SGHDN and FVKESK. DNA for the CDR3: TGTGCCAGCAGCCAGTCCCGGGACTGGAACACTGAAGCTTTCTTT. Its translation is CASSQSRDWNTEAFF.

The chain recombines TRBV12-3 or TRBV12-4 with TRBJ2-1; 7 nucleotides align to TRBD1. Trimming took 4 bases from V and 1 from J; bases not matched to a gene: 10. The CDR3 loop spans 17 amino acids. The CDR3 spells CASSSLTGLVSYNEQFF. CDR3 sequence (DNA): TGTGCCAGCAGTTCATTGACAGGGCTCGTTTCCTACAATGAGCAGTTCTTC.

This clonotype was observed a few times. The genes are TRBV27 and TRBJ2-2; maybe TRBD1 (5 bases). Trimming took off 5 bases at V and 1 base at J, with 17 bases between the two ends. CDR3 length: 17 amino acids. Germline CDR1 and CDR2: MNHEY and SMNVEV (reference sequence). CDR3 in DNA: TGTGCCAGCAGTATAAACCTACAGGTCGGGAACACCGGGGAGCTGTTTTTT. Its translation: CASSINLQVGNTGELFF.

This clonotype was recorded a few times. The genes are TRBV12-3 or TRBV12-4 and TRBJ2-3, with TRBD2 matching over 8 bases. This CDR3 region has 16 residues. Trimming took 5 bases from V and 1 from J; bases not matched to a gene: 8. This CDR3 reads CASSSRGGPRTDTQYF. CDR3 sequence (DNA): TGTGCCAGCAGTAGCCGCGGGGGGCCTCGCACAGATACGCAGTATTTT.

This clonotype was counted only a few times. Here the CDR3 DNA reads TGCGCCAGCAGCAGACGGACTAGCGGGGGGGACACAGATACGCAGTATTTT. Its translation is CASSRRTSGGDTDTQYF. The J gene is TRBJ2-3, the V gene TRBV4-1; 15 nucleotides line up with TRBD2. Germline trimming cut 5 bases from V and 2 bases from J; bases unmatched to any gene: 5. The CDR3 extends over 17 amino acids. The germline V gene encodes CDR1 MGHRA and CDR2 YSYEKL.

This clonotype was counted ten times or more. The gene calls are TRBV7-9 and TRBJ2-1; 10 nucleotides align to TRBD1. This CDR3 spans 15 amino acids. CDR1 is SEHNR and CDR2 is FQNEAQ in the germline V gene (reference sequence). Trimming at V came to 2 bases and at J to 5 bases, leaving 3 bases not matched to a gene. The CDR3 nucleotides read TGTGCCAGCAGCTTACCGGGACAGGGGAACAATGAGCAGTTCTTC. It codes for CASSLPGQGNNEQFF. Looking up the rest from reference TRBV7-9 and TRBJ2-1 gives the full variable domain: DTGVSQNPRHKITKRGQNVTFRCDPISEHNRLYWYRQTLGQGPEFLTYFQNEAQLEKSRLLSDRFSAERPKGSFSTLEIQRTEQGDSAMYLCASSLPGQGNNEQFFGPGTRLTVL.

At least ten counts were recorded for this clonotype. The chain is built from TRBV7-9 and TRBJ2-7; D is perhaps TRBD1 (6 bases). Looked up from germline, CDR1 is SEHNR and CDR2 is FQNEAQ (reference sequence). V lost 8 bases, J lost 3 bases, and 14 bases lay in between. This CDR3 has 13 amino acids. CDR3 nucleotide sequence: TGTGCCAGCCAGGGGCCCCTTAACTACGAGCAGTACGTC. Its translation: CASQGPLNYEQYV.

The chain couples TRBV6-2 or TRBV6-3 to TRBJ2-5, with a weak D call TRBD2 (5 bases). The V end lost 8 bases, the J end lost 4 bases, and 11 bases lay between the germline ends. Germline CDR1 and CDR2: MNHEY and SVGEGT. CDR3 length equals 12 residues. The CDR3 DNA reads TGTGCCAGCCTAGGGAGTTCAGAGACCCAGTACTTC. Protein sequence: CASLGSSETQYF.

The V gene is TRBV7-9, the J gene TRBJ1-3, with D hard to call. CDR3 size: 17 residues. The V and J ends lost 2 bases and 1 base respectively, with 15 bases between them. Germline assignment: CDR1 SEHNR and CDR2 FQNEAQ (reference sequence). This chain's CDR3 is CASSLLPWGGSGNTIYF. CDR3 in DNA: TGTGCCAGCAGCTTACTCCCCTGGGGAGGGTCTGGAAACACCATATATTTT. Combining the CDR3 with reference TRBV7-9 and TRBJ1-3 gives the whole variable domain DTGVSQNPRHKITKRGQNVTFRCDPISEHNRLYWYRQTLGQGPEFLTYFQNEAQLEKSRLLSDRFSAERPKGSFSTLEIQRTEQGDSAMYLCASSLLPWGGSGNTIYFGEGSWLTVV.

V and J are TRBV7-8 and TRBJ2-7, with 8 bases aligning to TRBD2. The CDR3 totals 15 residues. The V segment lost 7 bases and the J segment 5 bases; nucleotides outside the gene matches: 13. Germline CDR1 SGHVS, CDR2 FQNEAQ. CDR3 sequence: CASTLSPGLVNEQYF. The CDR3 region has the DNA TGTGCCAGCACCTTGTCTCCGGGACTAGTCAACGAGCAGTACTTC.

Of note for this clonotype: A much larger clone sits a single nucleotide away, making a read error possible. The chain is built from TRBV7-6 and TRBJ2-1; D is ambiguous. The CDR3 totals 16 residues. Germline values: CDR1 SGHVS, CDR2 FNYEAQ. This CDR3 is CVSTPISRSSYNEQFF. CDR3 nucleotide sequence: TGTGTCAGCACCCCCATATCCAGGAGCTCCTACAATGAGCAGTTCTTC.

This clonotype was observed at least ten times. The CDR3 region has the DNA TGTGCCAGCAGTTTTGACAGGGGTGAAGCTTTCTTT. Protein sequence: CASSFDRGEAFF. The gene calls are TRBV7-2 and TRBJ1-1, with 8 bases matching TRBD1. The V gene end was trimmed by 6 bases and the J gene end by 7 bases; junction bases not matched to a gene: 4. Germline V gene data show CDR1 as SGHTA and CDR2 as FQGNSA. This CDR3 region has 12 residues. Full variable domain (remainder filled in from reference TRBV7-2 and TRBJ1-1): GAGVSQSPSNKVTEKGKDVELRCDPISGHTALYWYRQSLGQGLEFLIYFQGNSAPDKSGLPSDRFSAERTGGSVSTLTIQRTQQEDSAVYLCASSFDRGEAFFGQGTRLTVV.

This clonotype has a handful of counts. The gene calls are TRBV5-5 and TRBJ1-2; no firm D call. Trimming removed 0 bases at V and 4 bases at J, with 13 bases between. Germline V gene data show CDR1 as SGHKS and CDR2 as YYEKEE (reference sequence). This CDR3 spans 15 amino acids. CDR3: CASSLGWLAGYGYTF. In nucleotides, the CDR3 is TGTGCCAGCAGCTTGGGGTGGTTGGCAGGCTATGGCTACACCTTC.

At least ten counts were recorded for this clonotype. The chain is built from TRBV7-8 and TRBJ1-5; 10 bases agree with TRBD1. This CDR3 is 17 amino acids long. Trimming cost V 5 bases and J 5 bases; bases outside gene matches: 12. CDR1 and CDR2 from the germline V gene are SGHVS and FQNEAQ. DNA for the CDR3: TGTGCCAGCAGCCAACCGGGACAGGGGCTTGGCTATCAGCCCCAGCATTTT. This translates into CASSQPGQGLGYQPQHF.

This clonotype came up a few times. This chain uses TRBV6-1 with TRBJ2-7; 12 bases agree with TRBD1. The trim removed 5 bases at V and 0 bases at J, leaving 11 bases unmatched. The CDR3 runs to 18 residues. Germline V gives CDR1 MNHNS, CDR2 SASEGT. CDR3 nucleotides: TGTGCCAGCAGTCGGCCGGGGACAGGGGGCCTAAGCTCCTACGAGCAGTACGTC. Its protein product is CASSRPGTGGLSSYEQYV.